This T cell receptor beta chain was recorded in a study of early T cells in non-severe SARS-CoV-2 infection. Via MiXCR, TCRdb re-called the 5' RACE reads, giving one row per CDR3 protein. In the table there are tens of thousands of distinct CDR3 sequences, around 5.7% of which are singletons. This clonotype was recorded at least ten times. The CDR3 consists of 15 residues. Germline CDR1 reads SQVTM; CDR2 reads ANQGSEA. This receptor was obtained from an adult who was a healthcare worker with PCR-confirmed SARS-CoV-2 infection or an uninfected control (not recorded which). The rearrangement joins TRBV29-1 to TRBJ1-5; 7 nucleotides align to TRBD1. Specimen: whole blood. Written as DNA, the CDR3 is TGCAACCACGGGACAGTGGACCCTGGCAATCAGCCCCAGCATTTT. Its translation is CNHGTVDPGNQPQHF.